This T cell receptor beta chain was retrieved from a study of OX40 agonist ivuxolimab in advanced cancers. This CDR3 is built from 14 residues. V lost 4 bases and J 8 bases, leaving 13 bases between the germline ends. Per germline, CDR1 SGDLS and CDR2 YYNGEE. This clone was counted only a few times. Generated by immunoSEQ multiplex PCR, the TCRdb table keeps only in-frame clones and is missing some. The table has some 89,000 clones, around 84% seen once. This receptor was obtained from an adult with an advanced solid tumor such as melanoma, head and neck, liver or kidney cancer. The chain is built from TRBV9 and TRBJ1-6; tentative D call: TRBD1 (5 bases). Sequenced material: CD4+ or CD8+ T cells sorted from blood, taken in a trial of the OX40 agonist ivuxolimab. The CDR3 DNA reads TGTGCCAGCAGCCCTCGGGACGTAGATTCACCCCTCCACTTT. It encodes CASSPRDVDSPLHF.